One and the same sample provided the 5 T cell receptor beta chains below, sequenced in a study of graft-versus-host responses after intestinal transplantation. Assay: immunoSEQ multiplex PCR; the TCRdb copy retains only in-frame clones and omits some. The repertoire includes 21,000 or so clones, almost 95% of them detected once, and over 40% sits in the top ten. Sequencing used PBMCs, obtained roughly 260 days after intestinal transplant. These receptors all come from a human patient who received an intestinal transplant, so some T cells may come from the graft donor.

The CDR3 nucleotides are TGTGCCAGCAGCCAAGGCACAGGGGGCGCCTACAATGAGCAGTTCTTC. This encodes CASSQGTGGAYNEQFF. The V and J genes are TRBV14 and TRBJ2-1; 9 bases align to TRBD1. Trimming took 1 base from V and 2 from J; bases not matched to a gene: 3. Germline CDR1 SGHDN, CDR2 FVKESK. The CDR3 loop spans 16 amino acids.

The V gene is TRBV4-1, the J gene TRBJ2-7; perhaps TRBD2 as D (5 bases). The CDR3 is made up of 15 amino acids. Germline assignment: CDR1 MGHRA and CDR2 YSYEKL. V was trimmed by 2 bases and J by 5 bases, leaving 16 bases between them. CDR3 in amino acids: CASSQFPGPGNEQYF. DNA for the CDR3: TGCGCCAGCAGCCAATTCCCCGGTCCGGGAAACGAGCAGTACTTC.

For the CDR3, the DNA is TGTGCCAGCAGCGTCAGGGAGCTGAACACCGGGGAGCTGTTTTTT. Protein product: CASSVRELNTGELFF. The J gene is TRBJ2-2, the V gene TRBV7-8, with D perhaps given as TRBD1 or TRBD2 (5 bases each). Germline CDR1 reads SGHVS; CDR2 reads FQNEAQ. With 5 bases removed from V and 1 base from J, the gap between germline ends came to 11 bases. The CDR3 is made up of 15 amino acids. The whole variable domain, filled in from reference TRBV7-8 and TRBJ2-2, reads GAGVSQSPRYKVAKRGQDVALRCDPISGHVSLFWYQQALGQGPEFLTYFQNEAQLDKSGLPSDRFFAERPEGSVSTLKIQRTQQEDSAVYLCASSVRELNTGELFFGEGSRLTVL.

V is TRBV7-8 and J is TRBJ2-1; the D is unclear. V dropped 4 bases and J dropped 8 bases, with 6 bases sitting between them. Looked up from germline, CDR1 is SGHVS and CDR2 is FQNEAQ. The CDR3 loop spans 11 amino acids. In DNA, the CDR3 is TGTGCCAGCAGCTGGTGGGATGAGCAGTTCTTC. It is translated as CASSWWDEQFF.

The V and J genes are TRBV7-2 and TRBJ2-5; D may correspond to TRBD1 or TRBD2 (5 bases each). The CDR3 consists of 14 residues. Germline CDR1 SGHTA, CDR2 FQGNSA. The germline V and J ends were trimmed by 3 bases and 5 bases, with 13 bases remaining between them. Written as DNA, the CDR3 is TGTGCCAGCAGCTTCTCAGAGGGGTTGGAGACCCAGTACTTC. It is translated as CASSFSEGLETQYF.